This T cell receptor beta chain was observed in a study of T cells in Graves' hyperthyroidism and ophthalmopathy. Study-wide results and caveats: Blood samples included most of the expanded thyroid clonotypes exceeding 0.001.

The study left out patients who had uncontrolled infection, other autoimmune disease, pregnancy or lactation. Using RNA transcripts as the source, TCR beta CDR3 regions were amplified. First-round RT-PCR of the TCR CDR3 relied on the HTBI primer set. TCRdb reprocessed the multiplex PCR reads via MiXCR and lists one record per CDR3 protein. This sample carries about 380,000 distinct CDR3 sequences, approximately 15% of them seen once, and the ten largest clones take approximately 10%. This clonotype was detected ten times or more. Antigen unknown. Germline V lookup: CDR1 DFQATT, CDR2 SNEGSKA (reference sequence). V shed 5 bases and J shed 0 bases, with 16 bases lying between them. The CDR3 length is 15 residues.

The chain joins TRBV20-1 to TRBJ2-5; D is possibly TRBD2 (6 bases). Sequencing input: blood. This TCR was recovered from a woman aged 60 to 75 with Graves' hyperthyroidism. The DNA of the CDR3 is TGCAGTGCTCCGAAGGGTAGCGGAGACCAAGAGACCCAGTACTTC. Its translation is CSAPKGSGDQETQYF.